A single sample gave rise to the 13 T cell receptor beta chains below, sequenced in a study of blood T cell repertoires in COVID-19. Produced via immunoSEQ multiplex PCR; TCRdb's table is partial and in-frame only. The sample includes under 300,000 clones, around four fifths of them seen just once. The sequenced sample consisted of peripheral blood. These receptors were obtained from a man aged 55 to 70 who had recovered from COVID-19.

The chain joins TRBV28 to TRBJ2-5, with a weak D call TRBD1 (5 bases). V lost 6 bases and J 5 bases, leaving 10 bases between the germline ends. The CDR3 runs to 12 residues. In germline, CDR1 is MDHEN, CDR2 SYDVKM. CDR3 nucleotide sequence: TGTGCCAGCAGCCAAAAGGGGGAGACCCAGTACTTC. Its protein product is CASSQKGETQYF.

V usage is TRBV7-7 and J usage is TRBJ1-4; a weak D match, TRBD1 (5 bases). V shed 2 bases and J shed 8 bases, with 9 bases lying between them. This CDR3 has 13 residues. From germline, CDR1 is SSHAT and CDR2 FNYEAQ (reference sequence). For the CDR3, the DNA is TGTGCCAGCAGCTTACGGCAGGGCGAAAAACTGTTTTTT. Translating it yields CASSLRQGEKLFF.

V and J are TRBV5-1 and TRBJ1-4, with a weak D call TRBD1 (6 bases). The CDR3 is made up of 18 amino acids. The ends were cut back, 4 bases at V and 0 bases at J, with 19 bases in the middle. Germline V gene lookup returns CDR1 SGHRS and CDR2 YFSETQ. DNA for the CDR3: TGCGCCAGCAGCCGCTGGGGGGGGGCGAGTGCAACTAATGAAAAACTGTTTTTT. Its translation is CASSRWGGASATNEKLFF.

The chain couples TRBV18 to TRBJ2-2; 9 bases match TRBD1. The CDR3 extends over 16 amino acids. Germline loops: CDR1 KGHSH, CDR2 LQKENI. V lost 5 bases, J lost 6 bases, and 10 bases stayed unmatched. The CDR3 DNA follows: TGTGCCAGCTCAAGAACAGGGGGCGTGGTGGCCGGGGAGCTGTTTTTT. It codes for CASSRTGGVVAGELFF.

This sequence joins TRBV19 and TRBJ2-4, with 9 bases identical to TRBD1. Germline CDR1 reads LNHDA; CDR2 reads SQIVND (reference sequence). The CDR3 runs 17 residues. V trimming: 3 bases; J trimming: 1 base; junction bases outside the gene matches: 7. CDR3 residues: CASSIRQGGQAKNIQYF. CDR3 DNA sequence: TGTGCCAGTAGTATCCGACAGGGGGGACAGGCCAAAAACATTCAGTACTTC.

The V gene is TRBV9, the J gene TRBJ2-2, with 9 bases that match TRBD2. The CDR3 has 16 amino acids. J gave up 5 bases and V 0 bases, and 5 bases lay outside the gene matches. Germline-derived CDR1 and CDR2 are SGDLS and YYNGEE. The DNA for the CDR3 is TGTGCCAGCAGCGTAGGAGGTGCGGGGGGGACCGGGGAGCTGTTTTTT. Protein sequence: CASSVGGAGGTGELFF.

The chain recombines TRBV19 with TRBJ2-1; perhaps TRBD2 as D (6 bases). Trimming removed 0 bases from V and 4 bases from J, with 10 bases in between. Per the germline V gene, CDR1 is LNHDA and CDR2 is SQIVND (reference sequence). The CDR3 extends over 15 amino acids. The CDR3 here is CASSIDGSGYNEQFF. The CDR3 DNA reads as TGTGCCAGTAGTATAGATGGGAGCGGGTACAATGAGCAGTTCTTC.

This clone was recorded at least ten times. V gene TRBV7-9 combines with J gene TRBJ2-7, with 7 bases identical to TRBD1. Germline V gene lookup returns CDR1 SEHNR and CDR2 FQNEAQ (reference sequence). With 5 bases clipped from V and 6 bases from J, the junction kept 10 bases outside the gene matches. The CDR3 extends over 14 amino acids. CDR3 nucleotides: TGTGCCAGCAGCGACGGACAGGCCATGGGCGAGCAGTACTTC. Translation gives CASSDGQAMGEQYF.

This rearrangement joins TRBV2 to TRBJ2-1; D perhaps matches TRBD1 (6 bases). The germline V gene has CDR1 SNHLY and CDR2 FYNNEI. CDR3 length: 15 residues. V was cut by 1 base and J by 6 bases, with 13 bases left in between. The CDR3 sequence is CASSEGQGLRNEQFF. The DNA for the CDR3 is TGTGCCAGCAGTGAAGGGCAGGGGCTCCGCAATGAGCAGTTCTTC.

The rearrangement links TRBV5-1 to TRBJ1-2; the match to TRBD1 covers 9 bases. The CDR3 runs to 15 residues. CDR1 and CDR2 (germline): SGHRS, YFSETQ. V shed 3 bases and J 8 bases; nucleotides not matched to a gene: 11. The CDR3 reads CASSSRDREGRGYTF. The CDR3 coding sequence is TGCGCCAGCAGCTCCCGGGACAGGGAGGGACGCGGCTACACCTTC.

The V and J genes are TRBV19 and TRBJ2-6, with 11 bases that match TRBD1. The germline V gene has CDR1 LNHDA and CDR2 SQIVND (reference sequence). This CDR3 is built from 18 residues. The trim removed 3 bases at V and 0 bases at J, leaving 4 bases unmatched. The CDR3 sequence: CASSIGTGGLSGANVLTF. As DNA, the CDR3 is TGTGCCAGTAGTATCGGGACAGGGGGACTCTCTGGGGCCAACGTCCTGACTTTC.

The genes are TRBV6-5 and TRBJ1-1; no firm D call. The CDR3 sequence is 13 residues long. The germline V gene encodes CDR1 MNHEY and CDR2 SVGAGI. The V gene lost 7 bases and the J gene lost 1 base, with 10 bases spanning the gap. CDR3 nucleotides: TGTGCCAGCACGGAACGGAGGAACACTGAAGCTTTCTTT. It yields the protein CASTERRNTEAFF.

The chain carries TRBV18 and TRBJ1-1; 7 nucleotides line up with TRBD1. Germline V gene data show CDR1 as KGHSH and CDR2 as LQKENI. Trimming at V came to 4 bases and at J to 4 bases, leaving 9 bases not matched to a gene. CDR3 size: 15 residues. The CDR3 DNA follows: TGTGCCAGCTCACTTGGGACAGCCCGGGGCACTGAAGCTTTCTTT. Its translation is CASSLGTARGTEAFF.